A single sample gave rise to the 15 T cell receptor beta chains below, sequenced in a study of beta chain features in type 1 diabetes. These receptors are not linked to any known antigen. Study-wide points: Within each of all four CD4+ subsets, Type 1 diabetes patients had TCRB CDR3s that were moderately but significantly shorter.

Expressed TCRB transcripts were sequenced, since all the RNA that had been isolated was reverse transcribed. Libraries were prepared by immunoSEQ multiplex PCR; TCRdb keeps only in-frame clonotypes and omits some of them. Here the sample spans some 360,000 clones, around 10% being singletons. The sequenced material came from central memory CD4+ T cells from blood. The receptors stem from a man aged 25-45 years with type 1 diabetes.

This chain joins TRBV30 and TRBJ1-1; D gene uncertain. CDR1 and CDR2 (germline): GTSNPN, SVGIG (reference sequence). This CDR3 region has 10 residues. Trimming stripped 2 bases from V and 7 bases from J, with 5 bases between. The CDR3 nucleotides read TGTGCCTGGAGTCCTTATGAAGCTTTCTTT. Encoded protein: CAWSPYEAFF.

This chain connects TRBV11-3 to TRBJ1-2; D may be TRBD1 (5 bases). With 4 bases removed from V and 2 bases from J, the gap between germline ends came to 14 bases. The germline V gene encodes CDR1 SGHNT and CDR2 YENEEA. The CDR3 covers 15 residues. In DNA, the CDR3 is TGTGCCAGCAGCTCCCGGACAAACGTAAACTATGGCTACACCTTC. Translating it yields CASSSRTNVNYGYTF.

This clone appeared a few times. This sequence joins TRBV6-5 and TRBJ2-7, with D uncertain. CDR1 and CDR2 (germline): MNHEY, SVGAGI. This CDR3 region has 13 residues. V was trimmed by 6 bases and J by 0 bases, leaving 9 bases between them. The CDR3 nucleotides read TGTGCCAGCAGCCGCCCCTCCTCCTACGAGCAGTACTTC. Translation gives CASSRPSSYEQYF.

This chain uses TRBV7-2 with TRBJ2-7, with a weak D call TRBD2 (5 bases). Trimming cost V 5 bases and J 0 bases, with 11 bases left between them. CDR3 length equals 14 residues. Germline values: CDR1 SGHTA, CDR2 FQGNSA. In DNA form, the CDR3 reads TGTGCCAGCAGCAATCAGCGGTTCTCCTACGAGCAGTACTTC. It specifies CASSNQRFSYEQYF.

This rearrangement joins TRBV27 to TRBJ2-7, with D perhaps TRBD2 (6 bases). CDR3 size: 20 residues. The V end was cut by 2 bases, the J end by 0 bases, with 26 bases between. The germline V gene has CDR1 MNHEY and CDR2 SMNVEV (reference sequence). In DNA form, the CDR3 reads TGTGCCAGCAGTTTAATATTCGCGGGGAGAGAACAGTACCTCTCCTACGAGCAGTACTTC. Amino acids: CASSLIFAGREQYLSYEQYF.

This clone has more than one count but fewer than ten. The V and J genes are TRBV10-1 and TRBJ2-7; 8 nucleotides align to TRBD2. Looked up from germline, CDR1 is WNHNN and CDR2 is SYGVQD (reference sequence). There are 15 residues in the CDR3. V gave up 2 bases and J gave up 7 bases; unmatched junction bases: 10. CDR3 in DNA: TGCGCCAGCAGTGAGAGTAGCGGGACATTGGGAGAGCAGTACTTC. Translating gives CASSESSGTLGEQYF.

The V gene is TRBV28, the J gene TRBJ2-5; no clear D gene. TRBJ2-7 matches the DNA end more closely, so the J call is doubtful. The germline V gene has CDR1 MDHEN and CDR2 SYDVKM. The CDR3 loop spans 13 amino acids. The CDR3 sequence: CASSTTRSNEQYF. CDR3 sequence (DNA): TGTGCCAGCAGCACAACTCGGAGCAACGAGCAGTACTTC.

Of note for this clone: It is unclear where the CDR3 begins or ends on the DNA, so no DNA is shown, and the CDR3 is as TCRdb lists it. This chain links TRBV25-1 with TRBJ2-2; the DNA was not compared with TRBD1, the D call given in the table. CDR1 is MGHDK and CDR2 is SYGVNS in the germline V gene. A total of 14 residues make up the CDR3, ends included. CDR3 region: CANTQGRTPGSCFF.

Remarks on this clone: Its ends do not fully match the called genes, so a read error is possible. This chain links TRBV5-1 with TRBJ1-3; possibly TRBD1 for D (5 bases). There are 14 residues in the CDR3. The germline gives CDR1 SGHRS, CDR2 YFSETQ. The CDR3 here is CASSLAGYGNTIDF. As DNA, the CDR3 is TGCGCCAGCAGCTTGGCAGGGTACGGAAACACCATAGATTTT.

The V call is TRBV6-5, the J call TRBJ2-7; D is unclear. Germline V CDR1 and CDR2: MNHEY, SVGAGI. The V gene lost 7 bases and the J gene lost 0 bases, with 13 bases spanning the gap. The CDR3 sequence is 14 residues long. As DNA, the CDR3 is TGTGCCAGCACCCCCAGCGAGGTCTCCTACGAGCAGTACTTC. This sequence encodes CASTPSEVSYEQYF.

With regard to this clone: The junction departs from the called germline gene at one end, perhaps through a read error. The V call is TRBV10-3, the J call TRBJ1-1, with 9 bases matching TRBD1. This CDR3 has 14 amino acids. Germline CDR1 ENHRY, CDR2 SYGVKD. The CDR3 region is CASSGTGMNTGAFF. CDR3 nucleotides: TGTGCCAGCAGTGGGACAGGGATGAACACTGGAGCTTTCTTT.

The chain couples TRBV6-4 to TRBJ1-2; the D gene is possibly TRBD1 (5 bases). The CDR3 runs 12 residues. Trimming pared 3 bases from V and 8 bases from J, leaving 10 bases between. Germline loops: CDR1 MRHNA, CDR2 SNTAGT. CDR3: CASSDQGLGYTF. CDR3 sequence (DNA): TGTGCCAGCAGTGATCAGGGTTTAGGCTACACCTTC.

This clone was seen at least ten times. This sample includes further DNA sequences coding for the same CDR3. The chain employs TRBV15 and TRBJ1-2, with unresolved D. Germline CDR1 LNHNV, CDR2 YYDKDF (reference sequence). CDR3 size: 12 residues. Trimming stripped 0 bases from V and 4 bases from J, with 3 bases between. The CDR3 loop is CATSRDTYGYTF. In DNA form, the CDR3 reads TGTGCCACCAGCAGAGATACCTATGGCTACACCTTC.

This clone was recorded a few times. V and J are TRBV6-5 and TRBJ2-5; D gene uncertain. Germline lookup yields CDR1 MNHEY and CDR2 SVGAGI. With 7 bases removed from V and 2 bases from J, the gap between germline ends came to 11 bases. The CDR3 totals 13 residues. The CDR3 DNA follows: TGTGCCAGCAAACAAGGACCTCAAGAGACCCAGTACTTC. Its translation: CASKQGPQETQYF.

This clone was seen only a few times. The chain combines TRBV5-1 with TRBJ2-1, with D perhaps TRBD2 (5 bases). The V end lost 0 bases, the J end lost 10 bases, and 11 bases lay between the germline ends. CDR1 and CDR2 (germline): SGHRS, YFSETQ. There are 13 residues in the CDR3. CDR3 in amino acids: CASSLVLDSEQFF. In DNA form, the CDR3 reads TGCGCCAGCAGCTTGGTTTTGGACTCAGAGCAGTTCTTC.